Below, one TCR beta chain is given with its context. What it recognizes is unknown. Samples: about 28 days before transplant, then days 30, 100 and 180 after. TCRdb keeps only in-frame clones here, not all; method: immunoSEQ multiplex PCR. The data show around 2,000 clones, with around nine tenths seen just once and 12% held by the top ten. This specimen belongs to a study of T cell clonotyping in hematopoietic cell transplantation. Points from the study as a whole: Without cell sorting, CD4 versus CD8 contributions remain unresolved. After transplant, recipient diversity fell while pathologically expanded clonotypes grew through day 180. At the given depth, recipient repertoires were over 95% de novo clonotypes.

The clonotype comes from a female patient aged 50 to 65 who had an allogeneic stem cell transplant from a related donor, so the T cells may come from the graft donor. Some clones in this sample may be carry-over from other donors' samples. The source was peripheral blood mononuclear cells, collected 30 days after allogeneic stem cell transplant.

This chain's CDR3 is CASSTGLEYNEQFF. CDR3 nucleotide sequence: TGTGCCAGCAGTACGGGACTGGAATACAATGAGCAGTTCTTC. The chain links TRBV27 to TRBJ2-1, with D possibly being TRBD2 (6 bases). The CDR3 has 14 amino acids. The V gene's germline CDR1 is MNHEY and CDR2 SMNVEV (reference sequence). V lost 5 bases to trimming and J lost 4 bases, with 12 bases between them.